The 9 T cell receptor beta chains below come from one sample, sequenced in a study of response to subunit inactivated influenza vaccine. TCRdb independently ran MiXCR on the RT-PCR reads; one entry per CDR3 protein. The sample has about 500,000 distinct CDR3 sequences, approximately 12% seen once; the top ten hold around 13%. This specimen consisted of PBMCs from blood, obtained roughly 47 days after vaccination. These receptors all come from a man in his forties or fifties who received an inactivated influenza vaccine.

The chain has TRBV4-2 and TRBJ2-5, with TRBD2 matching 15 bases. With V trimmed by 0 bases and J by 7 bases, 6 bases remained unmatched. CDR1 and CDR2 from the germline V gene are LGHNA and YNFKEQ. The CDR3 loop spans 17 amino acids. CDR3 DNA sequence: TGTGCCAGCAGCCAAGATAGGACTAGCGGGGGGGCGGGGACCCAGTACTTC. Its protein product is CASSQDRTSGGAGTQYF.

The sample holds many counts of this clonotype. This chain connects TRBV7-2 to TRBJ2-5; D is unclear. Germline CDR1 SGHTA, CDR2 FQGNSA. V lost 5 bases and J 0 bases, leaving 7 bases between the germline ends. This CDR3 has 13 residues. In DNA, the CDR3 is TGTGCCAGCAGCCGGGCCAACCAAGAGACCCAGTACTTC. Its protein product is CASSRANQETQYF.

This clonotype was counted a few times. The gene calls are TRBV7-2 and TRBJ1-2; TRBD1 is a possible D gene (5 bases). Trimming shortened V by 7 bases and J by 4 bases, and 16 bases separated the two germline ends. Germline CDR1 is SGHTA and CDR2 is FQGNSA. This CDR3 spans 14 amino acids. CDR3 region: CASTTTRGSYGYTF. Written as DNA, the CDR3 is TGTGCCAGCACGACGACAAGGGGCAGCTATGGCTACACCTTC.

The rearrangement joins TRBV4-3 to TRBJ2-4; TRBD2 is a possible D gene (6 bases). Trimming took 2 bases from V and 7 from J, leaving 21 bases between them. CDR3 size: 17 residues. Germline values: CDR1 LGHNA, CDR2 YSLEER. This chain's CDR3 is CASSQTSHGRGSNIQYF. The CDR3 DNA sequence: TGCGCCAGCAGCCAAACATCCCACGGACGGGGGAGCAACATTCAGTACTTC.

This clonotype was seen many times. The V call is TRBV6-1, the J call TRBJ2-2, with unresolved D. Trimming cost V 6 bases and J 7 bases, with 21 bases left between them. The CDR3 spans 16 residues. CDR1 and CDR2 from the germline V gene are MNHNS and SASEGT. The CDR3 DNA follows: TGTGCCAGCAGACGCTACAATCTCCCAGTGGGCGGGGAGCTGTTTTTT. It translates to CASRRYNLPVGGELFF.

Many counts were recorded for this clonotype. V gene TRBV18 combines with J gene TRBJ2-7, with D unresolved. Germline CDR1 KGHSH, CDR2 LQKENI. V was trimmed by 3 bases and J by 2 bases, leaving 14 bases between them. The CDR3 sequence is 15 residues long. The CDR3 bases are TGTGCCAGCTCACCCGACGGCCTTGCGACCTACGAGCAGTACTTC. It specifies CASSPDGLATYEQYF.

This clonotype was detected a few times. CDR3 sequence: CSGAGPQTDTQYF. Written as DNA, the CDR3 is TGCAGCGGTGCGGGGCCACAGACAGATACGCAGTATTTT. The rearrangement joins TRBV29-1 to TRBJ2-3, with D possibly matching TRBD2 (6 bases). Trimming removed 7 bases at V and 3 bases at J, with 14 bases between. This CDR3 comprises 13 residues. Germline loops: CDR1 SQVTM, CDR2 ANQGSEA.

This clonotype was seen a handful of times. The DNA of the CDR3 is TGTGCCAGCGCGGTGGGAACAGATACGCAGTATTTT. Its translation: CASAVGTDTQYF. This rearrangement joins TRBV7-9 to TRBJ2-3; D ambiguous. In germline, CDR1 is SEHNR, CDR2 FQNEAQ (reference sequence). V shed 8 bases and J shed 3 bases, with 9 bases lying between them. This CDR3 is built from 12 residues.

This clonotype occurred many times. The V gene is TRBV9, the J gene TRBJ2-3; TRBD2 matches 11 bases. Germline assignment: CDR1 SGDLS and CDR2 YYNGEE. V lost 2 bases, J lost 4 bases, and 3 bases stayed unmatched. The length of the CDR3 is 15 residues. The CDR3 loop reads CASSVSGRAPDTQYF. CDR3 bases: TGTGCCAGCAGCGTTAGCGGGAGGGCCCCAGATACGCAGTATTTT.